This paragraph covers one T cell receptor beta chain sequence. The junction had 11 bases not matched to a gene; V was cut back by 5 bases and J by 14 bases. CDR1 is MDHEN, CDR2 SYDVKM, per germline. CDR3 length: 14 residues. The data originate from a study of technical replicates of blood from a few donors. TCRdb keeps only in-frame clones here, not all; method: immunoSEQ multiplex PCR. This sample has fewer than 85,000 clones, with around 94% found just once. The sample comprised T cells isolated from PBMCs. This chain connects TRBV28 to TRBJ1-6, with TRBD1 identical over 8 bases. The receptor was isolated from a human donor in good health. CDR3 nucleotides: TGTGCCAGCAGTACCGGGACAGGTCATAAGGCCCTCCACTTT. Encoded protein: CASSTGTGHKALHF.